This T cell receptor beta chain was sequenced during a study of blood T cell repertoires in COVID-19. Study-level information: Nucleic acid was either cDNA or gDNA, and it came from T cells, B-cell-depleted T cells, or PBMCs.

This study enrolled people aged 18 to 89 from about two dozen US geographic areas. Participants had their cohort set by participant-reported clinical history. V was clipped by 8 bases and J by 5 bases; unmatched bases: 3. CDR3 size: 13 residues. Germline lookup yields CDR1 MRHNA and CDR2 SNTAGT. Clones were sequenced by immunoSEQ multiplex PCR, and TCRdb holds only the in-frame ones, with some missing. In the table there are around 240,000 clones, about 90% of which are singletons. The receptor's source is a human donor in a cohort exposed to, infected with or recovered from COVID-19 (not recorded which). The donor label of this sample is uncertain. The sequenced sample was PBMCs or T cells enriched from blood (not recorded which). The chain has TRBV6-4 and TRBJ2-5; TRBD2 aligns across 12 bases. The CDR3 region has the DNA TGTGCCAGCCTAGCGGGGGGGAGGGAGACCCAGTACTTC. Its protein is CASLAGGRETQYF.